Below are 24 T cell receptor beta chains sequenced from a single sample in a study of early T cells in non-severe SARS-CoV-2 infection. From the 5' RACE reads, TCRdb called clonotypes with MiXCR, one entry per CDR3 protein. Of about 26,000 distinct CDR3 sequences listed, approximately 5.1% were seen once; the top ten hold 3% to 5%. Sequencing used whole blood. These receptor sequences come from an adult who was a healthcare worker with PCR-confirmed SARS-CoV-2 infection or an uninfected control (not recorded which).

This clonotype was picked up many times. This CDR3 reads CSAPDPSGITDTQYF. In DNA, the CDR3 is TGCAGTGCTCCAGACCCTAGCGGGATCACAGATACGCAGTATTTT. The chain links TRBV20-1 to TRBJ2-3, with 9 bases lining up with TRBD2. Germline V gene sequence: CDR1 DFQATT, CDR2 SNEGSKA (reference sequence). V shed 5 bases, J shed 2 bases, and the junction held 8 bases outside the gene matches. This CDR3 is built from 15 residues.

This clonotype has a handful of counts. This chain links TRBV7-2 with TRBJ2-1, with a tentative D call TRBD2 (6 bases). The CDR3 extends over 13 amino acids. Germline CDR1 is SGHTA and CDR2 is FQGNSA. Trimming took 5 bases from V and 8 from J, leaving 13 bases between them. CDR3 sequence: CASSATSLHEQFF. The CDR3, as DNA: TGTGCCAGCAGCGCGACTAGTTTACATGAGCAGTTCTTC.

This clonotype was observed at least ten times. The chain is built from TRBV6-5 and TRBJ1-1; a weak D match, TRBD1 (6 bases). The CDR3 spans 15 residues. Between the trimmed V and J ends, which lost 2 bases and 4 bases, there was a span of 14 bases. Germline V gene sequence: CDR1 MNHEY, CDR2 SVGAGI. The CDR3 nucleotides read TGTGCCAGCAGTTACGCGCGCAGGGGTCTCACTGAAGCTTTCTTT. Encoded protein: CASSYARRGLTEAFF.

The V and J genes are TRBV5-5 and TRBJ2-2; TRBD1 aligns across 10 bases. Germline V lookup: CDR1 SGHKS, CDR2 YYEKEE (reference sequence). V shed 4 bases and J 6 bases; nucleotides not matched to a gene: 9. The CDR3 sequence is 16 residues long. The CDR3 here is CASSPRQGALPGELFF. CDR3 in DNA: TGTGCCAGCAGCCCTAGACAGGGGGCGCTTCCCGGGGAGCTGTTTTTT. Combining the CDR3 with reference TRBV5-5 and TRBJ2-2 gives the whole variable domain DAGVTQSPTHLIKTRGQQVTLRCSPISGHKSVSWYQQVLGQGPQFIFQYYEKEERGRGNFPDRFSARQFPNYSSELNVNALLLGDSALYLCASSPRQGALPGELFFGEGSRLTVL.

This clonotype was found many times. The gene calls are TRBV5-1 and TRBJ2-3; the D is unclear. In germline, CDR1 is SGHRS, CDR2 YFSETQ. This CDR3 contains 15 residues. Trimming shortened V by 0 bases and J by 0 bases, and 8 bases separated the two germline ends. CDR3 in amino acids: CASSLERPSTDTQYF. The DNA of the CDR3 is TGCGCCAGCAGCTTGGAGAGGCCTAGCACAGATACGCAGTATTTT.

This clonotype was detected many times. V is TRBV7-6 and J is TRBJ2-2, with a weak D call TRBD1 (6 bases). Deletions cut 1 base from V and 2 bases from J, with 11 bases between. The CDR3 runs to 16 residues. The germline gives CDR1 SGHVS, CDR2 FNYEAQ. The CDR3 loop reads CASSLDGTLNTGELFF. In nucleotides, the CDR3 is TGTGCCAGCAGCTTAGATGGGACATTAAACACCGGGGAGCTGTTTTTT.

In this sample, this clonotype is medium-sized (0.01 to 0.1%). The V gene is TRBV6-6, the J gene TRBJ2-7, with D possibly TRBD1 on 5 matching bases. Trimming stripped 2 bases from V and 5 bases from J, with 13 bases between. Germline loops: CDR1 MNHNY, CDR2 SVGAGI (reference sequence). The CDR3 sequence is 14 residues long. CDR3 sequence: CASSYGQGGNEQYF. The CDR3 bases are TGTGCCAGCAGTTACGGGCAGGGTGGGAACGAGCAGTACTTC.

With regard to this clonotype: One base away lies a much larger clone, so this may be a sequencing read error. This chain connects TRBV11-3 to TRBJ1-1; the D gene is possibly TRBD1 (5 bases). CDR3 length: 15 amino acids. Germline CDR1 reads SGHNT; CDR2 reads YENEEA. DNA for the CDR3: TGTGCCTGCAGCTCGGACGACAGCTCCAACACTGAAGCTTTCTTT. Translating it yields CACSSDDSSNTEAFF. The full variable domain, with the rest looked up from reference TRBV11-3 and TRBJ1-1, is EAGVVQSPRYKIIEKKQPVAFWCNPISGHNTLYWYLQNLGQGPELLIRYENEEAVDDSQLPKDRFSAERLKGVDSTLKIQPAELGDSAVYLCACSSDDSSNTEAFFGQGTRLTVV.

This clonotype was counted at least ten times. The rearrangement joins TRBV27 to TRBJ2-3, with D possibly being TRBD2 (5 bases). The CDR3 extends over 14 amino acids. Germline V gene sequence: CDR1 MNHEY, CDR2 SMNVEV (reference sequence). V was clipped by 5 bases and J by 0 bases, with 9 bases between them. CDR3 region: CASSGLFSTDTQYF. The DNA of the CDR3 is TGTGCCAGCAGTGGACTCTTTAGCACAGATACGCAGTATTTT.

The chain is built from TRBV7-9 and TRBJ2-3; perhaps TRBD2 as D (6 bases). Trimming stripped 6 bases from V and 7 bases from J, with 17 bases between. CDR1 is SEHNR, CDR2 FQNEAQ, per germline (reference sequence). The CDR3 contains 14 residues. CDR3 residues: CASRGGLVTHTQYF. CDR3 nucleotide sequence: TGTGCCAGCAGGGGGGGACTCGTAACTCATACGCAGTATTTT.

The sample holds many counts of this clonotype. The chain is built from TRBV21-1 and TRBJ2-1; whether TRBD1, the table's D call, matches the DNA was not checked. TRBV21-1 is a listed pseudogene. This CDR3 is 16 amino acids long. The CDR3 DNA is TGTGCCAGCAACCCCTGGGGGGGAGATAGCTACAATGAGCAGTTCTTC. Encoded protein: CASNPWGGDSYNEQFF.

This clonotype appeared many times. The CDR3 reads CASSQLGTRGGWTDTQYF. Written as DNA, the CDR3 is TGTGCCAGCAGCCAACTTGGGACCCGCGGGGGGTGGACAGATACGCAGTATTTT. The J gene is TRBJ2-3, the V gene TRBV3-1; 8 bases line up with TRBD2. V lost 2 bases and J lost 3; bases outside the gene matches: 13. From germline, CDR1 is LGHDT and CDR2 YNNKEL (reference sequence). This CDR3 is 18 amino acids long.

This clonotype showed up many times. This chain connects TRBV20-1 to TRBJ1-1, with TRBD1 matching 10 bases. This CDR3 contains 13 residues. V was clipped by 5 bases and J by 6 bases; unmatched bases: 6. The V gene's germline CDR1 is DFQATT and CDR2 SNEGSKA (reference sequence). Here the CDR3 reads CSAQDRGRAEAFF. The CDR3 DNA sequence: TGCAGTGCTCAAGACAGGGGGCGGGCTGAAGCTTTCTTT.

This clonotype was seen repeatedly, ten times or more. The genes are TRBV6-6 and TRBJ2-3; 7 nucleotides line up with TRBD1. Germline V lookup: CDR1 MNHNY, CDR2 SVGAGI (reference sequence). Trimming took 2 bases from V and 4 from J; bases not matched to a gene: 6. The CDR3 totals 15 residues. This chain's CDR3 is CASSYGTEGADTQYF. CDR3 DNA sequence: TGTGCCAGCAGTTACGGGACAGAGGGGGCAGATACGCAGTATTTT.

In this sample, this clonotype turned up many times. The rearrangement links TRBV10-3 to TRBJ2-3; TRBD1 matches 8 bases. The trim removed 0 bases at V and 4 bases at J, leaving 6 bases unmatched. CDR1 is ENHRY, CDR2 SYGVKD, per germline. The CDR3 contains 16 residues. The CDR3 spells CAISESQGGSADTQYF. The CDR3 region has the DNA TGTGCCATCAGTGAGTCACAGGGGGGAAGCGCAGATACGCAGTATTTT.

This clonotype was counted at least ten times. CDR3 sequence (DNA): TGTGCCAGCAGATTGACAGGGGTGGTCCCTGAAGCTTTCTTT. It encodes CASRLTGVVPEAFF. The chain recombines TRBV28 with TRBJ1-1, with 8 positions matching TRBD1. The CDR3 covers 14 residues. Germline V lookup: CDR1 MDHEN, CDR2 SYDVKM. The V segment lost 6 bases and the J segment 6 bases; nucleotides outside the gene matches: 9.

This clonotype qualifies as medium-sized (0.01 to 0.1%). This rearrangement joins TRBV18 to TRBJ1-2, with D unclear. CDR1 is KGHSH and CDR2 is LQKENI in the germline V gene. Between the trimmed V and J ends, which lost 3 bases and 2 bases, there was a span of 7 bases. The CDR3 contains 13 residues. The CDR3 here is CASSPGSNYGYTF. CDR3 coding DNA: TGTGCCAGCTCACCGGGGTCAAACTATGGCTACACCTTC.

V is TRBV6-5 and J is TRBJ2-2, with 12 bases fitting TRBD1. CDR3 length: 17 residues. Germline lookup yields CDR1 MNHEY and CDR2 SVGAGI. The junction had 6 bases not matched to a gene; V was cut back by 2 bases and J by 5 bases. The CDR3: CASSYRPGQGATGELFF. The CDR3 DNA follows: TGTGCCAGCAGTTACCGACCGGGACAGGGGGCAACCGGGGAGCTGTTTTTT.

This clonotype was observed at least ten times. The chain uses TRBV10-3 and TRBJ1-4; D possibly corresponds to TRBD1 (6 bases). Germline V CDR1 and CDR2: ENHRY, SYGVKD. The V end lost 2 bases, the J end lost 8 bases, and 15 bases lay between the germline ends. This CDR3 spans 15 amino acids. CDR3 amino acids: CAISEPDRGGEKLFF. The CDR3 DNA is TGTGCCATCAGTGAGCCGGACAGAGGAGGGGAAAAACTGTTTTTT.

The gene calls are TRBV18 and TRBJ1-4; D may be TRBD1 (6 bases). Looked up from germline, CDR1 is KGHSH and CDR2 is LQKENI. The CDR3 is 15 residues long. V lost 3 bases, J lost 4 bases, and 12 bases lay in between. The CDR3: CASSPGAAHNEKLFF. CDR3 bases: TGTGCCAGCTCACCGGGGGCAGCCCATAATGAAAAACTGTTTTTT.

This clonotype is medium-sized by share. V gene TRBV7-6 combines with J gene TRBJ2-3, with D possibly called TRBD1 or TRBD2 (5 bases each). Germline V gives CDR1 SGHVS, CDR2 FNYEAQ. With 4 bases removed from V and 2 bases from J, the gap between germline ends came to 16 bases. The CDR3 is 16 residues long. This CDR3 is CASSSLMGVVTDTQYF. CDR3 coding DNA: TGTGCCAGCAGCTCACTTATGGGGGTGGTCACAGATACGCAGTATTTT. Based on the CDR3 plus reference TRBV7-6 and TRBJ2-3, the full variable domain is GAGVSQSPRYKVTKRGQDVALRCDPISGHVSLYWYRQALGQGPEFLTYFNYEAQQDKSGLPNDRFSAERPEGSISTLTIQRTEQRDSAMYRCASSSLMGVVTDTQYFGPGTRLTVL.

V gene TRBV14 combines with J gene TRBJ1-6; 8 bases map to TRBD1. V was clipped by 4 bases and J by 7 bases; unmatched bases: 3. The CDR3 runs 14 residues. CDR1 and CDR2 (germline): SGHDN, FVKESK. The CDR3: CASSPRTGNSPLHF. In DNA, the CDR3 is TGTGCCAGCAGCCCCAGGACAGGGAATTCACCCCTCCACTTT.

This chain's CDR3 is CSAYSDSYEQYF. CDR3 coding DNA: TGCAGTGCTTACTCGGACTCCTACGAGCAGTACTTC. The J gene is TRBJ2-7, the V gene TRBV20-1; D remains unclear. Germline CDR1 DFQATT, CDR2 SNEGSKA (reference sequence). The CDR3 contains 12 residues. V shed 5 bases and J shed 0 bases, with 8 bases lying between them.

This clonotype was picked up a small number of times. The chain couples TRBV6-5 to TRBJ2-7, with unresolved D. Germline-derived CDR1 and CDR2 are MNHEY and SVGAGI. V shed 4 bases and J shed 4 bases, with 20 bases lying between them. The CDR3 sequence is 16 residues long. Written as DNA, the CDR3 is TGTGCCAGCAGTTTTGACCCGGCGACCCCTCATTACGAGCAGTACTTC. Translated, it gives CASSFDPATPHYEQYF.